The next 15 T cell receptor beta chains were all read from a single sample in a study of shared clonotypes between healthy human individuals. Sequencing was performed with immunoSEQ multiplex PCR; in TCRdb, only in-frame clones are kept and a portion is missing. The top ten hold roughly 1% of the sample, which has around 2,000,000 clones, about 95% seen once. The naive CD8 population came from CD45RO-negative cells selected for CCR7, without terminally differentiated effector memory CD45RA+ cells. The specimen sequenced was naive CD8+ T cells sorted from blood. These receptor sequences come from a man between 18 and 35 years old in good health.

The gene calls are TRBV4-1 and TRBJ1-1, with D perhaps matching TRBD1 (6 bases). Germline V lookup: CDR1 MGHRA, CDR2 YSYEKL. This CDR3 contains 13 residues. Between the trimmed V and J ends, which lost 8 bases and 4 bases, there was a span of 14 bases. CDR3 nucleotides: TGCGCCAGCGTAGATATAGGGGGCACTGAAGCTTTCTTT. Its protein is CASVDIGGTEAFF.

Concerning this clone itself: Other DNA sequences of this sample code for an identical CDR3. The chain employs TRBV19 and TRBJ2-7, with D hard to call. Per germline, CDR1 LNHDA and CDR2 SQIVND (reference sequence). Trimming removed 3 bases from V and 4 bases from J, with 10 bases in between. CDR3 length: 13 amino acids. CDR3 sequence: CASSMGYSYEQYF. The DNA of the CDR3 is TGTGCCAGTAGTATGGGATACTCTTACGAGCAGTACTTC.

This clone was found once. Other DNA sequences in this specimen translate into the identical CDR3. The chain couples TRBV7-6 to TRBJ2-7, with D uncertain. The length of the CDR3 is 13 residues. CDR1 is SGHVS, CDR2 FNYEAQ, per germline. The V gene lost 5 bases and the J gene lost 2 bases, with 10 bases spanning the gap. CDR3 DNA sequence: TGTGCCAGCAGCCCCGGTCCCACCTACGAGCAGTACTTC. Its translation: CASSPGPTYEQYF.

The chain links TRBV7-9 to TRBJ2-7; a possible D gene is TRBD1 (6 bases). Germline CDR1 SEHNR, CDR2 FQNEAQ (reference sequence). CDR3 length: 16 residues. V gave up 5 bases and J gave up 0 bases, with 17 bases separating them. The CDR3 nucleotides read TGTGCCAGCAGCGGCGTCGGGACAAGGAGCTCCTACGAGCAGTACTTC. This encodes CASSGVGTRSSYEQYF.

The chain combines TRBV6-5 with TRBJ1-1, with a tentative D call TRBD1 (5 bases). Germline CDR1 MNHEY, CDR2 SVGAGI. The CDR3 totals 12 residues. V dropped 2 bases and J dropped 7 bases, with 8 bases sitting between them. The CDR3 region is CASSYGTSEAFF. The DNA for the CDR3 is TGTGCCAGCAGTTACGGGACCAGTGAAGCTTTCTTT.

The rearrangement links TRBV6-6 to TRBJ2-3, with 7 bases fitting TRBD2. V shed 7 bases and J 0 bases; nucleotides not matched to a gene: 4. Germline V gene data show CDR1 as MNHNY and CDR2 as SVGAGI (reference sequence). The CDR3 totals 14 residues. The CDR3 here is CASTNGGSTDTQYF. The CDR3 nucleotides read TGTGCCAGCACTAACGGGGGGAGCACAGATACGCAGTATTTT.

To note about this clone: Other nucleotide sequences in the sample specify the same CDR3. The chain is built from TRBV27 and TRBJ2-7; no clear D gene. V dropped 6 bases and J dropped 1 base, with 10 bases sitting between them. This CDR3 has 13 amino acids. Germline V lookup: CDR1 MNHEY, CDR2 SMNVEV (reference sequence). Here the CDR3 DNA reads TGTGCCAGCAGCCCGACCATTTCCTACGAGCAGTACTTC. Amino acid sequence: CASSPTISYEQYF.

This chain links TRBV28 with TRBJ1-2; 8 bases line up with TRBD1. Germline trimming cut 5 bases from V and 8 bases from J; bases unmatched to any gene: 19. CDR1 and CDR2 from the germline V gene are MDHEN and SYDVKM. This CDR3 spans 17 amino acids. The CDR3: CASSTPPVTGEAKGYTF. The DNA for the CDR3 is TGTGCCAGCAGTACCCCCCCGGTGACAGGGGAGGCTAAAGGCTACACCTTC.

The chain employs TRBV5-6 and TRBJ2-7; D gene uncertain. CDR1 SGHDT and CDR2 YYEEEE come from the germline V gene. This CDR3 has 14 amino acids. Deletions cut 1 base from V and 2 bases from J, with 10 bases between. CDR3 bases: TGTGCCAGCAGCTTGCCTGGGTTCGCCTACGAGCAGTACTTC. Its translation is CASSLPGFAYEQYF.

The chain links TRBV29-1 to TRBJ2-7; TRBD2 matches 11 bases. V was pared by 0 bases and J by 4 bases, with 11 bases of the junction left unmatched. CDR1 is SQVTM and CDR2 is ANQGSEA in the germline V gene. The CDR3 has 17 residues. CDR3 coding DNA: TGCAGCGTTGAAGATCATCCCCTAGCGGGAGGACGGTACGAGCAGTACTTC. It is translated as CSVEDHPLAGGRYEQYF.

This chain connects TRBV9 to TRBJ2-2; D unresolved. V dropped 9 bases and J dropped 6 bases, with 6 bases sitting between them. The CDR3 sequence is 10 residues long. Germline V gives CDR1 SGDLS, CDR2 YYNGEE. The CDR3 here is CATISGELFF. For the CDR3, the DNA is TGTGCCACCATTTCCGGGGAGCTGTTTTTT. The whole variable domain, remainder taken from reference TRBV9 and TRBJ2-2, is DSGVTQTPKHLITATGQRVTLRCSPRSGDLSVYWYQQSLDQGLQFLIQYYNGEERAKGNILERFSAQQFPDLHSELNLSSLELGDSALYFCATISGELFFGEGSRLTVL.

The rearrangement links TRBV4-3 to TRBJ2-7; possibly TRBD1 for D (6 bases). CDR3 length equals 17 residues. Trimming cost V 0 bases and J 2 bases, with 17 bases left between them. The germline CDR1 and CDR2 sequences are LGHNA and YSLEER. The CDR3 sequence: CASSQDFPGQGTYEQYF. In DNA form, the CDR3 reads TGCGCCAGCAGCCAAGATTTCCCGGGGCAGGGGACCTACGAGCAGTACTTC.

The J gene is TRBJ1-1, the V gene TRBV7-9; D is unresolved. The V end was cut by 3 bases, the J end by 3 bases, with 11 bases between. The germline V gene has CDR1 SEHNR and CDR2 FQNEAQ (reference sequence). The CDR3 extends over 14 amino acids. CDR3 sequence reads: CASSFSEGHTEAFF. The CDR3 DNA is TGTGCCAGCAGCTTTTCGGAGGGCCACACTGAAGCTTTCTTT.

This rearrangement joins TRBV13 to TRBJ2-7; 8 positions agree with TRBD2. CDR1 and CDR2 from the germline V gene are PRHDT and FYEKMQ (reference sequence). Losses at the gene ends were 5 bases for V and 3 bases for J; bases not matched to a gene: 3. The CDR3 runs to 13 residues. The CDR3 DNA is TGTGCCAGCAGCCTTAGCGGGGACTACGAGCAGTACTTC. It translates to CASSLSGDYEQYF. Supplemented by reference TRBV13 and TRBJ2-7, the full variable domain reads AAGVIQSPRHLIKEKRETATLKCYPIPRHDTVYWYQQGPGQDPQFLISFYEKMQSDKGSIPDRFSAQQFSDYHSELNMSSLELGDSALYFCASSLSGDYEQYFGPGTRLTVT.

Worth noting for this clone: Other nucleotide sequences from this sample produce the same CDR3. The chain uses TRBV14 and TRBJ1-1; D call uncertain. Germline V gene lookup returns CDR1 SGHDN and CDR2 FVKESK. The V end lost 3 bases, the J end lost 0 bases, and 5 bases lay between the germline ends. This CDR3 contains 13 residues. The CDR3 DNA reads as TGTGCCAGCAGCCAGGATTTGAACACTGAAGCTTTCTTT. Its translation is CASSQDLNTEAFF.